This passage covers 25 T cell receptor beta chains from one sample sequenced in a study of blood T cell repertoires in COVID-19 (dated by TCRdb to about 2020). The protocol used for the library was the immunoSEQ multiplex PCR assay. Entries here come from immuneACCESS through TCRdb and include only in-frame sequences with V and J called. Some clones fail to appear in such tables; in the studies checked, an unresolved V gene covers under half of the shortfall, and the cause of the remainder is unknown. This sample gives about 220,000 clones in total; over 70% of them show up just once. The ten top clones hold around 7.7% of the sample. The specimen sequenced was peripheral blood. These receptors all stem from a woman aged 70-85 years with acute or convalescent COVID-19.

V is TRBV5-4 and J is TRBJ2-5; 7 bases agree with TRBD2. From germline, CDR1 is SGHNT and CDR2 YYREEE (reference sequence). The J segment lost 3 bases and the V segment lost 3 bases, leaving 11 bases of the junction unmatched. The CDR3 is made up of 16 amino acids. CDR3 in amino acids: CASSSGQTSGEETQYF. CDR3 nucleotides: TGTGCCAGCAGCTCCGGCCAGACAAGCGGGGAAGAGACCCAGTACTTC. Using reference TRBV5-4 and TRBJ2-5 for the parts outside the CDR3, the full variable domain is ETGVTQSPTHLIKTRGQQVTLRCSSQSGHNTVSWYQQALGQGPQFIFQYYREEENGRGNFPPRFSGLQFPNYSSELNVNALELDDSALYLCASSSGQTSGEETQYFGPGTRLLVL.

The rearrangement joins TRBV7-9 to TRBJ2-3; TRBD2 matches at 9 bases. In germline, CDR1 is SEHNR, CDR2 FQNEAQ (reference sequence). The CDR3 runs to 17 residues. Trimming removed 5 bases from V and 6 bases from J; junction bases left unmatched: 15. For the CDR3, the DNA is TGTGCCAGCAGCGTGCGGGCGAGCGGGGGGCCGGGCGATACGCAGTATTTT. Translated, it gives CASSVRASGGPGDTQYF.

This clone was detected only a few times. This chain uses TRBV11-3 with TRBJ2-7; no definite D call. This CDR3 has 12 amino acids. Trimming removed 5 bases at V and 0 bases at J, with 5 bases between. Looked up from germline, CDR1 is SGHNT and CDR2 is YENEEA. The CDR3 protein is CASSPSSYEQYV. For the CDR3, the DNA is TGTGCCAGCAGCCCCAGCTCCTACGAGCAGTACGTC.

The table lists this clone with a count of one. The chain carries TRBV11-2 and TRBJ2-7, with D possibly TRBD2 on 5 matching bases. The V and J ends lost 3 bases and 3 bases respectively, with 12 bases between them. The CDR3 totals 14 residues. Germline V gene sequence: CDR1 SGHAT, CDR2 FQNNGV. The CDR3 protein is CASSLSRENYEQYF. The CDR3 region has the DNA TGTGCCAGCAGCTTGTCACGGGAAAACTACGAGCAGTACTTC.

The chain carries TRBV5-1 and TRBJ2-7; D may be TRBD2 (7 bases). There are 14 residues in the CDR3. Trimming took off 4 bases at V and 4 bases at J, with 15 bases between the two ends. The germline V gene has CDR1 SGHRS and CDR2 YFSETQ. The CDR3 coding sequence is TGCGCCAGCAGCGGGGCGGGGGCGAATTACGAGCAGTACTTC. Translation: CASSGAGANYEQYF.

This chain links TRBV19 with TRBJ2-3; D gene uncertain. Trimming left V 5 bases short and J 0 bases short, with 9 bases between. The CDR3 has 14 residues. Germline CDR1 reads LNHDA; CDR2 reads SQIVND (reference sequence). The CDR3 region has the DNA TGTGCCAGTAGTTCTGACATCAGCACAGATACGCAGTATTTT. Translated, it gives CASSSDISTDTQYF.

The chain has TRBV5-1 and TRBJ2-1; D is ambiguous. Trimming took off 1 base at V and 0 bases at J, with 20 bases between the two ends. Germline assignment: CDR1 SGHRS and CDR2 YFSETQ. The CDR3 is made up of 19 amino acids. The CDR3 DNA reads TGCGCCAGCAGCTTGCTATATCGAGGTTCCACCAGCTCCTACAATGAGCAGTTCTTC. Residues: CASSLLYRGSTSSYNEQFF.

This clone was observed a handful of times. The chain has TRBV9 and TRBJ2-3; TRBD2 aligns across 7 bases. The V and J ends lost 0 bases and 6 bases, in that order; junction bases with no gene match: 4. The CDR3 sequence is 14 residues long. Looked up from germline, CDR1 is SGDLS and CDR2 is YYNGEE. CDR3 protein: CASSVATGGDTQYF. CDR3 DNA sequence: TGTGCCAGCAGCGTAGCTACGGGGGGTGATACGCAGTATTTT.

Only one count was recorded for this clone. V gene TRBV10-3 combines with J gene TRBJ2-1, with 16 bases identical to TRBD2. V shed 2 bases, J shed 7 bases, and the junction held 8 bases outside the gene matches. Germline V gene lookup returns CDR1 ENHRY and CDR2 SYGVKD. This CDR3 contains 18 residues. CDR3 region: CAISETGLAGGFVNEQFF. CDR3 in DNA: TGTGCCATCAGTGAGACGGGACTAGCGGGGGGGTTTGTGAATGAGCAGTTCTTC.

This chain connects TRBV3-1 (or the pseudogene TRBV3-2) to TRBJ1-3, with 11 bases fitting TRBD1. Germline V gene sequence: CDR1 LGHDT, CDR2 YNNKEL (reference sequence). This CDR3 has 16 residues. V lost 1 base and J lost 5; bases outside the gene matches: 4. The CDR3 DNA reads TGTGCCAGCAGCCAAGGGGACAGGGGGTCTCGAAACACCATATATTTT. Translated, it gives CASSQGDRGSRNTIYF.

The chain is built from TRBV5-1 and TRBJ2-5, with 9 bases fitting TRBD2. V lost 4 bases to trimming and J lost 2 bases; unmatched junction nucleotides: 3. The germline V gene has CDR1 SGHRS and CDR2 YFSETQ. The CDR3 runs to 14 residues. CDR3 region: CASSQGLAQETQYF. DNA for the CDR3: TGCGCCAGCAGCCAGGGACTAGCACAAGAGACCCAGTACTTC.

The chain links TRBV19 to TRBJ1-2, with a possible D match to TRBD1 (5 bases). This CDR3 has 18 residues. Germline CDR1 reads LNHDA; CDR2 reads SQIVND (reference sequence). Trimming took off 7 bases at V and 3 bases at J, with 27 bases between the two ends. CDR3 sequence reads: CASTLTGGRQGVDYGYTF. In DNA form, the CDR3 reads TGTGCCAGTACCCTCACGGGAGGACGCCAGGGAGTAGACTATGGCTACACCTTC.

The chain links TRBV3-1 (or the pseudogene TRBV3-2) to TRBJ1-4; D ambiguous. Between the trimmed V and J ends, which lost 3 bases and 6 bases, there was a span of 8 bases. CDR3 size: 13 residues. Looked up from germline, CDR1 is LGHDT and CDR2 is YNNKEL (reference sequence). The CDR3 here is CASSQRSDEKLFF. The CDR3 region has the DNA TGTGCCAGCAGCCAGAGATCTGATGAAAAACTGTTTTTT.

The chain uses TRBV18 and TRBJ2-7; perhaps TRBD1 as D (7 bases). This CDR3 comprises 17 residues. Per germline, CDR1 KGHSH and CDR2 LQKENI. The ends were cut back, 2 bases at V and 3 bases at J, with 20 bases in the middle. CDR3 region: CASSPWTPSGGYYEQYF. The CDR3 bases are TGTGCCAGCTCACCATGGACTCCCTCAGGGGGGTACTACGAGCAGTACTTC.

This clone has a single count. This chain links TRBV3-1 (or the pseudogene TRBV3-2) with TRBJ1-6; 8 positions match TRBD1. Trimming took 1 base from V and 7 from J; bases not matched to a gene: 6. Germline V gene data show CDR1 as LGHDT and CDR2 as YNNKEL (reference sequence). The CDR3 runs 16 residues. The CDR3 region has the DNA TGTGCCAGCAGCCAAGGGACAGGGAGAGTAAATTCACCCCTCCACTTT. This sequence encodes CASSQGTGRVNSPLHF.

V and J are TRBV5-6 and TRBJ2-7, with a possible D match to TRBD1 (6 bases). The CDR3 has 12 amino acids. Germline V lookup: CDR1 SGHDT, CDR2 YYEEEE. V lost 5 bases to trimming and J lost 3 bases, with 9 bases between them. Here the CDR3 DNA reads TGTGCCAGCAGTCAGGACAGCTACGAGCAGTACTTC. As protein: CASSQDSYEQYF.

The rearrangement uses TRBV7-2 and TRBJ2-7; 10 bases are a match to TRBD1. CDR1 and CDR2 from the germline V gene are SGHTA and FQGNSA. V dropped 5 bases and J dropped 3; count of bases not matched to a gene: 10. The CDR3 is made up of 16 amino acids. The CDR3 DNA follows: TGTGCCAGCAGCGCGCTAAATGACAGGGGGCTCTACGAGCAGTACTTC. It translates to CASSALNDRGLYEQYF. Using reference TRBV7-2 and TRBJ2-7 for the parts outside the CDR3, the full variable domain is GAGVSQSPSNKVTEKGKDVELRCDPISGHTALYWYRQSLGQGLEFLIYFQGNSAPDKSGLPSDRFSAERTGGSVSTLTIQRTQQEDSAVYLCASSALNDRGLYEQYFGPGTRLTVT.

About this clone: This sample includes further DNA sequences coding for the same CDR3. This sequence joins TRBV7-2 and TRBJ2-2; 7 bases line up with TRBD2. The junction had 5 bases not matched to a gene; V was cut back by 2 bases and J by 5 bases. Germline CDR1 reads SGHTA; CDR2 reads FQGNSA. CDR3 length: 15 residues. The DNA of the CDR3 is TGTGCCAGCAGCTTATCCGGGGGAGGGACCGGGGAGCTGTTTTTT. Its protein product is CASSLSGGGTGELFF.

This clone was counted only a few times. The chain uses TRBV19 and TRBJ2-2; 8 nucleotides agree with TRBD1. CDR3 length equals 15 residues. V shed 4 bases and J 5 bases; nucleotides not matched to a gene: 6. From germline, CDR1 is LNHDA and CDR2 SQIVND (reference sequence). In nucleotides, the CDR3 is TGTGCCAGTAGTAGCCGGACAGGGAGGACCGGGGAGCTGTTTTTT. As protein: CASSSRTGRTGELFF.

This chain connects TRBV21-1 to TRBJ2-4; the table's D call of TRBD2 was not tested on the DNA. TRBV21-1 is noted as a pseudogene. The CDR3 contains 9 residues. This CDR3 reads CASSKVEVF. CDR3 nucleotide sequence: TGTGCCAGCAGCAAAGTCGAGGTCTTC.

V is TRBV30 and J is TRBJ2-5, with TRBD2 matching over 8 bases. The germline gives CDR1 GTSNPN, CDR2 SVGIG (reference sequence). Germline trimming cut 3 bases from V and 4 bases from J; bases unmatched to any gene: 1. CDR3 length: 12 amino acids. The CDR3 reads CAWSGGAETQYF. CDR3 nucleotide sequence: TGTGCCTGGAGCGGGGGGGCAGAGACCCAGTACTTC.

V gene TRBV7-9 combines with J gene TRBJ2-7; 10 bases align to TRBD2. Germline values: CDR1 SEHNR, CDR2 FQNEAQ (reference sequence). After removal of 1 base from V and 6 bases from J, the junction contained 3 bases not matched to a gene. This CDR3 comprises 14 residues. The CDR3 DNA reads as TGTGCCAGCAGCTTAGGGACTAGCGGTTTCGAGCAGTACTTC. It yields the protein CASSLGTSGFEQYF.

The V call is TRBV19, the J call TRBJ2-3; maybe TRBD2 (6 bases). This CDR3 spans 15 amino acids. CDR1 LNHDA and CDR2 SQIVND come from the germline V gene (reference sequence). Deletions cut 5 bases from V and 4 bases from J, with 16 bases between. The CDR3 DNA follows: TGTGCCAGTAGTCCTAGGAGGGGCCGGCCAGATACGCAGTATTTT. Encoded protein: CASSPRRGRPDTQYF.

The chain joins TRBV5-1 to TRBJ2-5; D perhaps matches TRBD2 (7 bases). The CDR3 runs to 13 residues. V lost 7 bases and J 1 base, leaving 11 bases between the germline ends. In germline, CDR1 is SGHRS, CDR2 YFSETQ. The CDR3 protein is CASGGGPQETQYF. The CDR3, as DNA: TGCGCCAGCGGGGGGGGCCCCCAAGAGACCCAGTACTTC. Full variable domain (outside the CDR3, taken from reference TRBV5-1 and TRBJ2-5): KAGVTQTPRYLIKTRGQQVTLSCSPISGHRSVSWYQQTPGQGLQFLFEYFSETQRNKGNFPGRFSGRQFSNSRSEMNVSTLELGDSALYLCASGGGPQETQYFGPGTRLLVL.

This sequence joins TRBV5-1 and TRBJ1-5; no reliable D call. V was shortened by 4 bases and J by 0 bases, with 11 bases between the two germline ends. Per the germline V gene, CDR1 is SGHRS and CDR2 is YFSETQ. This CDR3 is 15 amino acids long. CDR3 in amino acids: CASSEGSDSNQPQHF. CDR3 sequence (DNA): TGCGCCAGCAGCGAGGGATCGGATAGCAATCAGCCCCAGCATTTT.